One sample yielded the 5 T cell receptor beta chains listed below, sequenced in a study of T-cell reconstitution after alpha-beta-depleted transplantation in children. TCRbeta library preparation incorporated unique molecular identifiers. TCRdb used MiXCR to reprocess the PCR reads, holding one entry per CDR3 protein. The table includes some 550,000 distinct CDR3 sequences, 23% detected once. The source was PBMCs, mostly from graft donor cells, collected 360 days after TCRalphabeta/CD19-depleted stem cell transplant. The receptors here all came from a boy less than two years old who had a stem cell transplant for acute myeloid leukemia, so the T cells may come from the graft donor.

This clonotype has at least ten counts. The chain combines TRBV6-2 or TRBV6-3 with TRBJ2-5; TRBD1 or TRBD2 may be the D gene (5 bases each). The CDR3 covers 16 residues. Germline V gene lookup returns CDR1 MNHEY and CDR2 SVGEGT. The V end was cut by 7 bases, the J end by 1 base, with 19 bases between. CDR3 bases: TGTGCCAGCAAGAGGATGGGGACGCCCTCCCAAGAGACCCAGTACTTC. This codes for CASKRMGTPSQETQYF.

This clonotype was detected a few times. This rearrangement joins TRBV20-1 to TRBJ1-4; a possible D gene is TRBD1 (6 bases). Germline CDR1 reads DFQATT; CDR2 reads SNEGSKA (reference sequence). The CDR3 covers 14 residues. The V end lost 1 base, the J end lost 4 bases, and 10 bases lay between the germline ends. Here the CDR3 DNA reads TGCAGTGCTAGAGTGAGGGGGTATAATGAAAAACTGTTTTTT. Amino acids: CSARVRGYNEKLFF.

This clonotype was seen ten or more times. This rearrangement joins TRBV12-3 or TRBV12-4 to TRBJ2-5, with TRBD2 matching 7 bases. The CDR3 has 16 residues. Trimming at V came to 5 bases and at J to 2 bases, leaving 11 bases not matched to a gene. The CDR3 spells CASSPNLLAIQETQYF. CDR3 coding DNA: TGTGCCAGCAGTCCCAACTTACTAGCGATTCAAGAGACCCAGTACTTC.

In this sample, this clonotype turned up once. The chain couples TRBV7-9 to TRBJ2-7; 9 bases are shared with TRBD1. CDR3 length: 15 amino acids. V lost 4 bases to trimming and J lost 3 bases; unmatched junction nucleotides: 7. The germline V gene encodes CDR1 SEHNR and CDR2 FQNEAQ (reference sequence). The CDR3 DNA follows: TGTGCCAGCAGCTACGGGGACAGGGCCCACTACGAGCAGTACGTC. It specifies CASSYGDRAHYEQYV.

This clonotype was found a few times. This may arise from a read error, as a much more abundant clone is one base away. The chain employs TRBV12-3 or TRBV12-4 and TRBJ1-3, with D tentatively TRBD1 (5 bases). This CDR3 region has 16 residues. CDR3 sequence reads: CTSRQSGQGAGNTIYF. CDR3 in DNA: TGTACCAGCAGACAGTCCGGGCAGGGCGCTGGAAACACCATATATTTT.